This TCR beta chain comes out of a study of T cells expressing NK-cell markers. The wider study: TCR beta repertoires came from sorted CD3+CD56+NKG2C+, CD3+CD56+NKG2C- and CD3+CD56-NKG2C+ T cells. Study results and caveats: A few donors showed these clonotypes also leading the CD3+CD56-NKG2C+ fraction. For 5 to 7 donors, the dominant NKG2C+ clonotypes made up roughly 1.0-8% of their CD8+ T cells.

UMIs were included in TCR beta cDNA generated by 5'RACE template switching. TCRdb re-called the 5' RACE reads and gives one entry per CDR3 protein, without DNA. This sample contains about 380,000 distinct CDR3 sequences. With respect to this clonotype: What it binds is not known.

The V gene's germline CDR1 is SGHAT and CDR2 FQNNGV. This CDR3 has 18 amino acids. This TCR came from a man aged 18 to 69 in good health. V is TRBV11-2 and J is TRBJ2-5; with no DNA, the TCRdb D assignment of TRBD2 cannot be verified. Input material: blood T cells: a sorted CD56 or NKG2C T cell subset, CD4+ or CD8+ T cells, or bulk PBMC T cells (not recorded which). This chain's CDR3 is CASSLYGSGGSGRETQYF.